This T cell receptor (beta chain) derives from a study of cytomegalovirus exposure and HLA in healthy donors. J was trimmed by 5 bases and V by 0 bases; bases with no gene match: 8. Germline CDR1 is LGHNA and CDR2 is YSLEER. The CDR3 runs 16 residues. This clone turned up a few times. Vbeta (60) and Jbeta (13) primers were used in the PCR. Here immunoSEQ multiplex PCR was the method, and the copy in TCRdb shows in-frame clones only, minus some. The table lists roughly 180,000 clones, 70% to 80% of them singletons. Sequencing was done on a sample of PBMCs. This receptor was identified in a man aged 18 to 30 in good health and CMV-seronegative. This sequence joins TRBV4-3 and TRBJ2-7, with TRBD1 matching 9 bases. CDR3 residues: CASSQEVGQGPHEQYF. DNA for the CDR3: TGCGCCAGCAGCCAAGAAGTAGGACAGGGGCCCCACGAGCAGTACTTC.